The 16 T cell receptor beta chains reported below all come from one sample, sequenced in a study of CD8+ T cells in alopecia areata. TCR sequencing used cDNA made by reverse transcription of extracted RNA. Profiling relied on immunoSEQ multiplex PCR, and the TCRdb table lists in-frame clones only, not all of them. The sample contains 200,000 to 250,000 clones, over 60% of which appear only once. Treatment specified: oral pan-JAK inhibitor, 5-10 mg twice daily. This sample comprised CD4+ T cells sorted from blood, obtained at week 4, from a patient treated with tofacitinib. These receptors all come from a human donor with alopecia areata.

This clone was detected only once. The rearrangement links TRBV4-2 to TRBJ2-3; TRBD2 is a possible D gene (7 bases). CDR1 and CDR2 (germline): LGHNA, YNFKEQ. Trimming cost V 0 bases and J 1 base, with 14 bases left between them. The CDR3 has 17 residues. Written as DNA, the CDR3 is TGTGCCAGCAGCCAAGATATCGGGGGGCCCCGCACAGATACGCAGTATTTT. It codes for CASSQDIGGPRTDTQYF.

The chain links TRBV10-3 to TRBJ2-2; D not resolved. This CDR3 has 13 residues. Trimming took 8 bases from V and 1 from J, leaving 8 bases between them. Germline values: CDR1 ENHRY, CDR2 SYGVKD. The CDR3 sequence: CAIGQENTGELFF. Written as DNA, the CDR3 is TGTGCCATCGGGCAGGAGAACACCGGGGAGCTGTTTTTT.

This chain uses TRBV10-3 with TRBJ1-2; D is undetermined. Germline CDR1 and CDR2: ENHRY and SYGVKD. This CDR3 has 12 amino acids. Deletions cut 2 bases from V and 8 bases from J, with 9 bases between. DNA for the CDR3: TGTGCCATCAGTGAGGGGTTCGGGGGCTACACCTTC. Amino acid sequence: CAISEGFGGYTF.

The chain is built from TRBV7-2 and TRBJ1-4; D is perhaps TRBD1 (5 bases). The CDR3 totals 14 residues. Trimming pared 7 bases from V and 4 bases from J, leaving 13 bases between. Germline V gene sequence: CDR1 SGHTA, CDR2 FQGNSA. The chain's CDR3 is CASTEGRVNEKLFF. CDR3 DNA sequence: TGTGCCAGCACTGAGGGACGGGTTAATGAAAAACTGTTTTTT.

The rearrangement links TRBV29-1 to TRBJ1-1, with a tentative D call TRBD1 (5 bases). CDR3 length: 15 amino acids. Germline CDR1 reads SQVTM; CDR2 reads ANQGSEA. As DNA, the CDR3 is TGCAGGGCGGAGGGGACTACCGGTCCAGGCACTGAAGCTTTCTTT. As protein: CRAEGTTGPGTEAFF. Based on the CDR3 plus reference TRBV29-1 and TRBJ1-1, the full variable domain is SAVISQKPSRDICQRGTSLTIQCQVDSQVTMMFWYRQQPGQSLTLIATANQGSEATYESGFVIDKFPISRPNLTFSTLTVSNMSPEDSSIYLCRAEGTTGPGTEAFFGQGTRLTVV.

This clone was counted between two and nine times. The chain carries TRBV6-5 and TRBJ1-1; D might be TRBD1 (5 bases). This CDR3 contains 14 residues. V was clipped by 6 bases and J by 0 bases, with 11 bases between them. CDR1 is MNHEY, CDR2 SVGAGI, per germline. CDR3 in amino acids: CASRLTGMNTEAFF. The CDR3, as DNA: TGTGCCAGCAGACTCACAGGAATGAACACTGAAGCTTTCTTT.

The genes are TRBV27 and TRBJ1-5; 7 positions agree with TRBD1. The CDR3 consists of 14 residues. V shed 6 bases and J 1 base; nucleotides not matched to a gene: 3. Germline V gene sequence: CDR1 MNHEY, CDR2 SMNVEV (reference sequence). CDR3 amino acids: CASRQGVSNQPQHF. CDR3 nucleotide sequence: TGTGCCAGCAGGCAGGGGGTGAGCAATCAGCCCCAGCATTTT.

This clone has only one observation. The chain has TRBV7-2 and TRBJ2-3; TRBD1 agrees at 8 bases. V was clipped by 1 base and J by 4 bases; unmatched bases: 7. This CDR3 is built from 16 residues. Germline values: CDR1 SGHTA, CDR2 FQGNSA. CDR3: CASSLGQGAVADTQYF. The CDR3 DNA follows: TGTGCCAGCAGCTTAGGGCAGGGGGCTGTGGCAGATACGCAGTATTTT.

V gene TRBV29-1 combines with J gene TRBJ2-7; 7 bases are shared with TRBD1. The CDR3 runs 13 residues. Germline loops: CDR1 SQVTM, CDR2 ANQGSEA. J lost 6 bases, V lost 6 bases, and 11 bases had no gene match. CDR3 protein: CSVVGTASVEQYF. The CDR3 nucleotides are TGCAGCGTCGTCGGGACAGCCTCCGTCGAGCAGTACTTC.

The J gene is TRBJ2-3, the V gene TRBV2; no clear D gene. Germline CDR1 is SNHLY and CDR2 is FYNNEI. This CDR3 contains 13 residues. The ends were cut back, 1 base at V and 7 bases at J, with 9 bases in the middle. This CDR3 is CASSEGSANTQYF. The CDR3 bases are TGTGCCAGCAGTGAAGGGTCCGCAAATACGCAGTATTTT.

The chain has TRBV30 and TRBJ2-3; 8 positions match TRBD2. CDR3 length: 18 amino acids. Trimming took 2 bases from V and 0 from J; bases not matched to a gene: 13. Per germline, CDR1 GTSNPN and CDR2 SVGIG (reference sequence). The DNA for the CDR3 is TGTGCCTGGAGTCCCCCAGGGGCGGGGGGCCCTAGCACAGATACGCAGTATTTT. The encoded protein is CAWSPPGAGGPSTDTQYF.

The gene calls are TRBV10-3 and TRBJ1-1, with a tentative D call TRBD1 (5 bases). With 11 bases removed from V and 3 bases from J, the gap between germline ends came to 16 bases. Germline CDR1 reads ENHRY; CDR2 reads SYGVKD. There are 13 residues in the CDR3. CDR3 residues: CAGTGGADTEAFF. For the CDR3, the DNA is TGTGCCGGAACTGGGGGTGCCGACACTGAAGCTTTCTTT.

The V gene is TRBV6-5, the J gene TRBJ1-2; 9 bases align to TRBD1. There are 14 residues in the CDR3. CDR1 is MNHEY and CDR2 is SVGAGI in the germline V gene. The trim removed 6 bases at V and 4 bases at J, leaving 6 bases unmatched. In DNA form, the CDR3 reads TGTGCCAGCAGCTCCCCGGGACAGGGCTATGGCTACACCTTC. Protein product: CASSSPGQGYGYTF.

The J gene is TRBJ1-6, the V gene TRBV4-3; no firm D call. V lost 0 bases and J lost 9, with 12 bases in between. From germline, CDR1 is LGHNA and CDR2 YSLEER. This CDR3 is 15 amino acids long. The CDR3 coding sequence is TGCGCCAGCAGCCAAGACCCTTCCAAGGTTTCACCCCTCCACTTT. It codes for CASSQDPSKVSPLHF.

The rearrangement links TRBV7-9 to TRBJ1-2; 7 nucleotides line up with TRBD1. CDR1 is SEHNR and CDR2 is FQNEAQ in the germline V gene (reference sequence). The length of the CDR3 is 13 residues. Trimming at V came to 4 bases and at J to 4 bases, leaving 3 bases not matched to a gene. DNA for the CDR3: TGTGCCAGCAGCTCTAGACAGGGCTATGGCTACACCTTC. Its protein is CASSSRQGYGYTF.

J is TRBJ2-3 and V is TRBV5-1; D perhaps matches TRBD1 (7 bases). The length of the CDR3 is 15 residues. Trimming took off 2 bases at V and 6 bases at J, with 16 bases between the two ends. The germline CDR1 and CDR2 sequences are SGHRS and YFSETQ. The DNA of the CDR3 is TGCGCCAGCAGCTTATCCAGGGGGGCCCTGGATACGCAGTATTTT. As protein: CASSLSRGALDTQYF. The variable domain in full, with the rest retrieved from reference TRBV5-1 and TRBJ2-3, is KAGVTQTPRYLIKTRGQQVTLSCSPISGHRSVSWYQQTPGQGLQFLFEYFSETQRNKGNFPGRFSGRQFSNSRSEMNVSTLELGDSALYLCASSLSRGALDTQYFGPGTRLTVL.